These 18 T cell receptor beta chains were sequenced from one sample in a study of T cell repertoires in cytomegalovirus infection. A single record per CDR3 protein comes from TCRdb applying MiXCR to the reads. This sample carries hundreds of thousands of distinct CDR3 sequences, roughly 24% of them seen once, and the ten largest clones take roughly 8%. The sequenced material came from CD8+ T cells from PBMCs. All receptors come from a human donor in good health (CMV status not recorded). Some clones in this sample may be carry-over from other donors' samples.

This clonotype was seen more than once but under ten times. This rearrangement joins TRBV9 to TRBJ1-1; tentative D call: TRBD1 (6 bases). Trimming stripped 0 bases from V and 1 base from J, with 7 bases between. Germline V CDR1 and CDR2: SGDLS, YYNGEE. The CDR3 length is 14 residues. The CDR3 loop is CASSVEGQNTEAFF. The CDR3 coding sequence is TGTGCCAGCAGCGTAGAGGGACAGAACACTGAAGCTTTCTTT. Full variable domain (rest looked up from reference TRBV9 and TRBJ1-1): DSGVTQTPKHLITATGQRVTLRCSPRSGDLSVYWYQQSLDQGLQFLIQYYNGEERAKGNILERFSAQQFPDLHSELNLSSLELGDSALYFCASSVEGQNTEAFFGQGTRLTVV.

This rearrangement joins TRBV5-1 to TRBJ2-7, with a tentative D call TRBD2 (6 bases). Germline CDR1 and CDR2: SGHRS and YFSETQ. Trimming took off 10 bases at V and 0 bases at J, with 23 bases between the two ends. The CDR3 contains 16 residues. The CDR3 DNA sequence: TGCGCCTTAGAGGTGGGGGGACTCCGGAGCTCCTACGAGCAGTACTTC. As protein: CALEVGGLRSSYEQYF. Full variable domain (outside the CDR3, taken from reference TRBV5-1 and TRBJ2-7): KAGVTQTPRYLIKTRGQQVTLSCSPISGHRSVSWYQQTPGQGLQFLFEYFSETQRNKGNFPGRFSGRQFSNSRSEMNVSTLELGDSALYLCALEVGGLRSSYEQYFGPGTRLTVT.

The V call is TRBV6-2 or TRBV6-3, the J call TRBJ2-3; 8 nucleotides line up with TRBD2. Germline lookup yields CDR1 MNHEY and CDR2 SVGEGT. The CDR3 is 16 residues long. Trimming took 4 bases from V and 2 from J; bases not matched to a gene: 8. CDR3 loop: CASSFRLALNTDTQYF. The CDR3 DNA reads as TGTGCCAGCAGTTTCCGACTAGCGTTAAACACAGATACGCAGTATTTT.

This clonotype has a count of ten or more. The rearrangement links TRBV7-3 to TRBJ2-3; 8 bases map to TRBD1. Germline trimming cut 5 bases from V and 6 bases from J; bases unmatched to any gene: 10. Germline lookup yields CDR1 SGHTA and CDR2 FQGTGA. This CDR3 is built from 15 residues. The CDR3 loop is CASSQAAGGADTQYF. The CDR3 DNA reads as TGTGCCAGCAGCCAAGCGGCAGGGGGCGCGGATACGCAGTATTTT.

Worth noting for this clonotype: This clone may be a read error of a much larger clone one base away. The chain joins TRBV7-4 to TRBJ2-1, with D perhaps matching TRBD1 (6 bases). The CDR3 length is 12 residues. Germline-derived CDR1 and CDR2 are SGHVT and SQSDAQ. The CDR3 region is CVSNRAYNEQFF. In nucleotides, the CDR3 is TGTGTCAGCAACAGGGCCTACAATGAGCAGTTCTTC. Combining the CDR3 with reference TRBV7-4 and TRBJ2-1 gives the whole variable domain GAGVSQSPRYKVAKRGRDVALRCDSISGHVTLYWYRQTLGQGSEVLTYSQSDAQRDKSGRPSGRFSAERPERSVSTLKIQRTEQGDSAVYLCVSNRAYNEQFFGPGTRLTVL.

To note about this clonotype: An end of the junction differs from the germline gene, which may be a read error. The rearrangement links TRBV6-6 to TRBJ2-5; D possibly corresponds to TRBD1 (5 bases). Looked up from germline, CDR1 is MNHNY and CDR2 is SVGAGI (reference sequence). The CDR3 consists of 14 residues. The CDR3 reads CANSSTVYQETQYF. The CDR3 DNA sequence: TGTGCCAACAGTTCGACAGTCTACCAAGAGACCCAGTACTTC.

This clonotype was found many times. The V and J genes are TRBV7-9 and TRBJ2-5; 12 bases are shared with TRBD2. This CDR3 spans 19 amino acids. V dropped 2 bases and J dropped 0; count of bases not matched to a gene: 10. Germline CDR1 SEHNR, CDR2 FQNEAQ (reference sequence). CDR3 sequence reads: CASSLPASGGAAYQETQYF. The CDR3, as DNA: TGTGCCAGCAGCTTACCAGCTAGCGGGGGGGCCGCCTACCAAGAGACCCAGTACTTC.

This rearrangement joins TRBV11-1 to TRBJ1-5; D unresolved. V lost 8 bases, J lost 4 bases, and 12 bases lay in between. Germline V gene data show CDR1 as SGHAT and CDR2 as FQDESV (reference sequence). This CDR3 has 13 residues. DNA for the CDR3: TGTGCCAGCTCAGAGACACCTAATCAGCCCCAGCATTTT. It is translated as CASSETPNQPQHF.

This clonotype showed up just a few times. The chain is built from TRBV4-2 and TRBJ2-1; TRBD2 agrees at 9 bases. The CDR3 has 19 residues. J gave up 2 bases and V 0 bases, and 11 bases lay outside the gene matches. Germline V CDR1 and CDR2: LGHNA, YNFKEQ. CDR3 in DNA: TGTGCCAGCAGCCAAGAGGTTGTGGACGCGGGGGGGACCTACAATGAGCAGTTCTTC. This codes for CASSQEVVDAGGTYNEQFF.

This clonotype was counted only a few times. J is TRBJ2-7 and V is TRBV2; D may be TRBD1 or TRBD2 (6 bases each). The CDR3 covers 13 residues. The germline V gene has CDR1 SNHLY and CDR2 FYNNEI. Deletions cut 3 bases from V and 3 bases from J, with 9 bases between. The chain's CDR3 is CASSDRGGYEQYV. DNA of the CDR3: TGTGCCAGCAGTGACAGGGGAGGCTACGAGCAGTACGTC.

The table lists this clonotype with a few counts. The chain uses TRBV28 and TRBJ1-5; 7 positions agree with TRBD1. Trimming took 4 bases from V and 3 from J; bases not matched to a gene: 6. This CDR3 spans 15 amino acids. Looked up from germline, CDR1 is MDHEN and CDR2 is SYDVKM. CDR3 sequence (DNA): TGTGCCAGCAGTTCTACGGGACAGTCCAATCAGCCCCAGCATTTT. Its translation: CASSSTGQSNQPQHF.

CDR3 protein: CASSYADNNEQFF. The CDR3 DNA is TGTGCCAGCAGTTACGCGGATAACAATGAGCAGTTCTTC. The gene calls are TRBV6-6 and TRBJ2-1; unclear D gene. V lost 2 bases and J lost 5, with 7 bases in between. Germline V gene sequence: CDR1 MNHNY, CDR2 SVGAGI (reference sequence). The CDR3 length is 13 residues.

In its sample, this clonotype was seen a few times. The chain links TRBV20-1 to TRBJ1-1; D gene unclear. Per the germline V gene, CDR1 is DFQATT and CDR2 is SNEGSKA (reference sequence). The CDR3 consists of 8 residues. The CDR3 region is CRSTEAFF. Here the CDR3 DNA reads TGCAGAAGCACTGAAGCTTTCTTT.

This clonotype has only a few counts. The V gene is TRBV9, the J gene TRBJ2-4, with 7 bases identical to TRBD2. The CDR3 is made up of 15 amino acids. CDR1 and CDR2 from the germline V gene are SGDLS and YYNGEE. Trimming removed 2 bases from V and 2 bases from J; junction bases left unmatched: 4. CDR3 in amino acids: CASSVGGSTKNIQYF. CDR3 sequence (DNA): TGTGCCAGCAGCGTGGGAGGGAGTACCAAAAACATTCAGTACTTC.

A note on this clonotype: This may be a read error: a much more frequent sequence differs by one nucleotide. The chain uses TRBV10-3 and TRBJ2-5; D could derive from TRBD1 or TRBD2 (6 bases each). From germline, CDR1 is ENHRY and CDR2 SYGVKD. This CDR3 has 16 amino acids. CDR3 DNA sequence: TGTACCATCAGTGAGTCTAGGGGGGTGACCCAAGAGACCCAGTACTTC. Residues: CTISESRGVTQETQYF.

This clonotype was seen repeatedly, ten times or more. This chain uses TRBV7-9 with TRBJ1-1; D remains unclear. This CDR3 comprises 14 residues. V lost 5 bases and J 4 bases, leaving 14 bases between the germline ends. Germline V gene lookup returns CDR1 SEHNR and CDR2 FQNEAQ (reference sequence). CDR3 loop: CASSPNKGSTEAFF. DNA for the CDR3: TGTGCCAGCAGCCCTAACAAAGGGAGCACTGAAGCTTTCTTT.

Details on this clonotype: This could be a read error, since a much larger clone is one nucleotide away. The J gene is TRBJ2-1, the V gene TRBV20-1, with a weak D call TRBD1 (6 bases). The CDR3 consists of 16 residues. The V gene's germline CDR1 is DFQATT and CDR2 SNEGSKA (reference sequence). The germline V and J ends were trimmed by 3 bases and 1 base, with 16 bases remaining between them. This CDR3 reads CSASDTGRGSYNEQFF. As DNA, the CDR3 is TGCAGTGCTAGTGACACAGGGCGCGGATCCTACAATGAGCAGTTCTTC.

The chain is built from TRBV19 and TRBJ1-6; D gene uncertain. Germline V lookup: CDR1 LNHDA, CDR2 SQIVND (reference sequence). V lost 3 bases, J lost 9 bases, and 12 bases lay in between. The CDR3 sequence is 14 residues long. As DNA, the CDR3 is TGTGCCAGTAGTATTTCGACCCGGGGTTCACCCCTCCACTTT. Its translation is CASSISTRGSPLHF.